Listed below are T cell receptor beta chains from one sample, sequenced in a study of blood T cell repertoires in COVID-19. The repertoire was sequenced with immunoSEQ multiplex PCR; TCRdb's copy has only in-frame clones and lacks some. The sample holds over 150,000 clones; around 83% are singletons and the top ten take 12%. Material: peripheral blood. The receptors stem from a woman in her fifties or sixties with COVID-19, enrolled during active disease. Each CDR3 is given with its conserved first and last residue. The D gene is left open where the match is weak. Not all rows give a size; the values are once, few, many and, for expanded clones, a class.

TRBJ1-4	NA	NA	TRBV27	TGTGCCAGCAGTTTATACGAGAAGGAAAAACTGTTTTTT	CASSLYEKEKLFF
TRBJ1-6	NA	few	TRBV7-3	TGTGCCAGCAGCTCTACCCCTGGTAATTCACCCCTCCACTTT	CASSSTPGNSPLHF
TRBJ1-3	NA	NA	TRBV12-2	TGTGCAAGTCGTACGCACCTGGACAGCAGCTCTGGAAACACCATATATTTT	CASRTHLDSSSGNTIYF
TRBJ2-7	NA	NA	TRBV7-8	TGTGCCAGCAGCTTAGGTCAGGCCCAGGGGCAGTACTTC	CASSLGQAQGQYF
TRBJ1-1	TRBD1	once	TRBV5-6	TGTGCCAGCAGCGACCGGACAGGGGCGACGAGGGCTGAAGCTTTCTTT	CASSDRTGATRAEAFF
TRBJ1-1	NA	NA	TRBV27	TGTGCCAGCCCTTGGAGGAACTTAGGGACTGAAGCTTTCTTT	CASPWRNLGTEAFF
TRBJ1-1	TRBD1	NA	TRBV7-2	TGTGCCAGCAGCTTTGGGACAGGGGGGGACCTGAACACTGAAGCTTTCTTT	CASSFGTGGDLNTEAFF
TRBJ1-6	NA	NA	TRBV7-3	TGTGCCAGCAGCCCCGGGAGGGGGAGAGGATCCTATAATTCACCCCTCCACTTT	CASSPGRGRGSYNSPLHF
TRBJ2-6	TRBD1	once	TRBV14	TGTGCCAGCAGGCGGACAGGCTCTGGGGCCAACGTCCTGACTTTC	CASRRTGSGANVLTF
TRBJ1-1	NA	NA	TRBV10-1	TGCGCCAGCAGTGTGGGACAGAACACTGAAGCTTTCTTT	CASSVGQNTEAFF
TRBJ1-2	TRBD1	NA	TRBV5-4	TGTGCCAGCAGTCTCCCGGGACAGGGCTACACCTTC	CASSLPGQGYTF
TRBJ2-1	NA	NA	TRBV29-1	TGCAGCGTCTTTGGGTCTTCTCAGGGGAATGAGCAGTTCTTC	CSVFGSSQGNEQFF
TRBJ2-7	NA	NA	TRBV6-5	TGTGCCAGCAGCCTCGAGTTGGGGCCCCAGTACTTC	CASSLELGPQYF
TRBJ1-2	NA	NA	TRBV15	TGTGCCACCAGCAGAGATTACGAGGGACTCTATGGCTACACCTTC	CATSRDYEGLYGYTF
TRBJ1-5	NA	NA	TRBV7-2	TGTGCCAGCAGCTTAGCAGGGGAAAGCAATCAGCCCCAGCATTTT	CASSLAGESNQPQHF